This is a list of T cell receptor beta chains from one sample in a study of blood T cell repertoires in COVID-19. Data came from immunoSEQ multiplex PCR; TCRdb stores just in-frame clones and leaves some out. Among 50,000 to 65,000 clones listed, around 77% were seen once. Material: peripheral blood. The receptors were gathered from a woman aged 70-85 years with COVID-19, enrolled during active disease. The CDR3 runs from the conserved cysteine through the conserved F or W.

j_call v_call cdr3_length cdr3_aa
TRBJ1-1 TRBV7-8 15 CASSALGGANTEAFF
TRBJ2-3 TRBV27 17 CASSLRSAGGPKDTQYF
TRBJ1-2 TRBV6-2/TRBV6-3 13 CASSPERWNGYTF
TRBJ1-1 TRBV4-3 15 CASSQDTSQGSEAFF
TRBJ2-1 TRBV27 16 CASSLSQARSYNEQFF
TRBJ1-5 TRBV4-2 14 CASSQDQINQPQHF
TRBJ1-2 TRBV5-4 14 CASSSGTVDLGYTF
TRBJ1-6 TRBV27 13 CASTTGRDSPLHF
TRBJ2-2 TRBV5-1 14 CASSSQTNTGELFF
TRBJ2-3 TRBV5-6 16 CASSPGLAGGLDTQYF
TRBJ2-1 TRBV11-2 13 CASRRQGEDEQFF
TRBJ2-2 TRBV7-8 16 CASSLARPRGTGELFF
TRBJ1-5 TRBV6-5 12 CASGTVGQPQHF
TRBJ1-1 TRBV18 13 CASSPPGETEAFF